These 4 T cell receptor beta chains were sequenced from one sample in a study of blood T cell repertoires in COVID-19. Profiling relied on immunoSEQ multiplex PCR, and the TCRdb table lists in-frame clones only, not all of them. The sample has fewer than 150,000 clones; 80% to 90% are singletons. Sequencing was performed on peripheral blood. The receptors derive from a woman aged 40 to 49 with acute or convalescent COVID-19.

The rearrangement links TRBV10-2 to TRBJ1-6; weak D call: TRBD1 (5 bases). V lost 6 bases and J 8 bases, leaving 14 bases between the germline ends. The CDR3 runs 14 residues. CDR1 and CDR2 from the germline V gene are WSHSY and SAAADI. DNA of the CDR3: TGCGCCAGCAGGTACGGGGGTCCGGATTCACCCCTCCACTTT. It yields the protein CASRYGGPDSPLHF.

This rearrangement joins TRBV6-2 or TRBV6-3 to TRBJ2-1; 12 nucleotides align to TRBD2. V shed 0 bases, J shed 0 bases, and the junction held 3 bases outside the gene matches. The germline CDR1 and CDR2 sequences are MNHEY and SVGEGT. The CDR3 runs to 18 residues. CDR3 coding DNA: TGTGCCAGCAGTTACTCGAAACTAGCGGGAGGCTCCTACAATGAGCAGTTCTTC. It yields the protein CASSYSKLAGGSYNEQFF.

V is TRBV6-2 or TRBV6-3 and J is TRBJ2-3; 11 nucleotides agree with TRBD2. CDR1 and CDR2 from the germline V gene are MNHEY and SVGEGT. V trimming: 6 bases; J trimming: 3 bases; junction bases outside the gene matches: 5. The CDR3 totals 15 residues. The CDR3 loop reads CASSIAGGATDTQYF. CDR3 bases: TGTGCCAGCAGCATAGCGGGGGGGGCAACAGATACGCAGTATTTT.

The chain carries TRBV24-1 and TRBJ1-5; D uncertain. The ends were cut back, 3 bases at V and 3 bases at J, with 8 bases in the middle. The CDR3 consists of 14 residues. Germline CDR1 is KGHDR and CDR2 is SFDVKD. The CDR3 DNA reads as TGTGCCACCAGTGATCCGGGGATCAATCAGCCCCAGCATTTT. It encodes CATSDPGINQPQHF.